The 18 T cell receptor beta chains listed next were all sequenced from one sample in a study of blood T cell repertoires in COVID-19. Profiling relied on immunoSEQ multiplex PCR, and the TCRdb table lists in-frame clones only, not all of them. The sample shows 70,000 to 95,000 clones, roughly 86% of them seen only once. Sequencing used peripheral blood. The source of these receptors is a man in his 70s with acute or convalescent COVID-19.

The chain couples TRBV6-2 or TRBV6-3 to TRBJ1-4, with a possible D match to TRBD1 (5 bases). Germline-derived CDR1 and CDR2 are MNHEY and SVGEGT. V was clipped by 5 bases and J by 8 bases, with 18 bases between them. The CDR3 extends over 15 amino acids. The CDR3 region is CASSTLGASLEKLFF. DNA of the CDR3: TGTGCCAGCAGTACGCTAGGGGCCAGTCTCGAAAAACTGTTTTTT.

CDR3 in amino acids: CASIRTGGGWYTEAFF. CDR3 nucleotides: TGTGCCAGTATCAGGACAGGGGGTGGTTGGTACACTGAAGCTTTCTTT. The chain carries TRBV19 and TRBJ1-1; 10 nucleotides match TRBD1. The CDR3 runs to 16 residues. V was clipped by 7 bases and J by 3 bases; unmatched bases: 11. Germline V gene sequence: CDR1 LNHDA, CDR2 SQIVND (reference sequence).

CDR3 DNA sequence: TGTGCCAGCAGCTCGCGGACAGCCTCTGGAAACACCATATATTTT. Translation gives CASSSRTASGNTIYF. This chain connects TRBV11-1 to TRBJ1-3; maybe TRBD1 (6 bases). The V end was cut by 4 bases, the J end by 0 bases, with 10 bases between. Per the germline V gene, CDR1 is SGHAT and CDR2 is FQDESV (reference sequence). CDR3 length: 15 residues. The whole variable domain, remainder taken from reference TRBV11-1 and TRBJ1-3, is EAEVAQSPRYKITEKSQAVAFWCDPISGHATLYWYRQILGQGPELLVQFQDESVVDDSQLPKDRFSAERLKGVDSTLKIQPAELGDSAMYLCASSSRTASGNTIYFGEGSWLTVV.

This clone showed up just a few times. This rearrangement joins TRBV9 to TRBJ1-6, with a possible D match to TRBD1 (5 bases). The germline V gene encodes CDR1 SGDLS and CDR2 YYNGEE. V lost 3 bases and J lost 13, with 14 bases in between. The length of the CDR3 is 13 residues. The CDR3 protein is CASSGEQGRPLHF. CDR3 in DNA: TGTGCCAGCAGCGGTGAGCAGGGTAGGCCCCTCCACTTT.

This clone was counted only a few times. This specimen includes other DNA sequences encoding the same CDR3. The rearrangement uses TRBV18 and TRBJ1-1; TRBD1 is a possible D gene (5 bases). Germline V CDR1 and CDR2: KGHSH, LQKENI. The CDR3 extends over 14 amino acids. Deletions cut 3 bases from V and 3 bases from J, with 11 bases between. The CDR3 region is CASSPTRGDTEAFF. Written as DNA, the CDR3 is TGTGCCAGCTCACCGACTCGGGGGGACACTGAAGCTTTCTTT.

The chain couples TRBV7-9 to TRBJ1-2; TRBD1 might be the D (5 bases). In germline, CDR1 is SEHNR, CDR2 FQNEAQ (reference sequence). This CDR3 is 14 amino acids long. The V end lost 3 bases, the J end lost 0 bases, and 8 bases lay between the germline ends. CDR3 nucleotide sequence: TGTGCCAGCAGCTTCGGGGGGGCTAACTATGGCTACACCTTC. Amino acids: CASSFGGANYGYTF.

This clone was detected once. This chain uses TRBV4-3 with TRBJ2-7; 8 bases are a match to TRBD2. The germline V gene encodes CDR1 LGHNA and CDR2 YSLEER. The CDR3 length is 16 residues. Trimming cost V 0 bases and J 2 bases; bases outside gene matches: 6. CDR3 nucleotide sequence: TGCGCCAGCAGCCAAGATCTGGGACTAGGAGCCTACGAGCAGTACTTC. This encodes CASSQDLGLGAYEQYF.

This chain joins TRBV3-1 (or the pseudogene TRBV3-2) and TRBJ2-3; 8 bases match TRBD2. Germline trimming cut 6 bases from V and 3 bases from J; bases unmatched to any gene: 8. The CDR3 is made up of 15 amino acids. CDR1 is LGHDT and CDR2 is YNNKEL in the germline V gene (reference sequence). The CDR3, as DNA: TGTGCCAGCAGGGCAGGCGGGGGGACGACAGATACGCAGTATTTT. Its protein is CASRAGGGTTDTQYF.

The V and J genes are TRBV29-1 and TRBJ2-7; tentative D call: TRBD1 (6 bases). CDR3 length equals 14 residues. Trimming took 2 bases from V and 1 from J, leaving 12 bases between them. Germline V gene sequence: CDR1 SQVTM, CDR2 ANQGSEA. This CDR3 reads CSVETAGVSYEQYF. DNA of the CDR3: TGCAGCGTTGAAACGGCAGGGGTATCCTACGAGCAGTACTTC.

The V gene is TRBV19, the J gene TRBJ1-6; unclear D gene. Trimming took 4 bases from V and 10 from J, leaving 8 bases between them. The CDR3 contains 12 residues. CDR1 is LNHDA and CDR2 is SQIVND in the germline V gene (reference sequence). CDR3 in DNA: TGTGCCAGTAGTACTAGCTGGTCACCCCTCCACTTT. Translating it yields CASSTSWSPLHF.

The chain employs TRBV9 and TRBJ2-2; TRBD1 matches 10 bases. The CDR3 runs to 14 residues. V shed 6 bases, J shed 7 bases, and the junction held 6 bases outside the gene matches. Germline loops: CDR1 SGDLS, CDR2 YYNGEE. Here the CDR3 reads CASKRDRGFGELFF. The CDR3 DNA reads as TGTGCCAGCAAGAGGGACAGGGGTTTCGGGGAGCTGTTTTTT.

The chain uses TRBV3-1 (or the pseudogene TRBV3-2) and TRBJ2-1, with 7 nucleotides matching TRBD2. CDR3 length: 11 residues. The germline CDR1 and CDR2 sequences are LGHDT and YNNKEL (reference sequence). The ends lost 2 bases at V and 14 bases at J; junction bases unmatched: 3. CDR3 protein: CASSQSGREFF. CDR3 DNA sequence: TGTGCCAGCAGCCAATCGGGGAGGGAGTTCTTC.

The CDR3 bases are TGTGCCACCAGTGATTGGTCAGGCACTCAGCCCCAGCATTTT. Its protein is CATSDWSGTQPQHF. The chain carries TRBV24-1 and TRBJ1-5; D call uncertain. The CDR3 spans 14 residues. CDR1 KGHDR and CDR2 SFDVKD come from the germline V gene. V was pared by 2 bases and J by 6 bases, with 10 bases between.

The chain links TRBV20-1 to TRBJ1-2; D remains ambiguous. This CDR3 is 10 amino acids long. V dropped 8 bases and J dropped 8 bases, with 12 bases sitting between them. Germline V gene lookup returns CDR1 DFQATT and CDR2 SNEGSKA (reference sequence). CDR3 protein: CSPSLGGYTF. The CDR3 nucleotides read TGCAGTCCTTCCCTCGGGGGCTACACCTTC.

The chain has TRBV5-1 and TRBJ2-6, with 10 bases identical to TRBD1. Germline CDR1 reads SGHRS; CDR2 reads YFSETQ. Unmatched junction bases numbered 8, after V lost 4 bases and J lost 4 bases. The CDR3 has 17 residues. This CDR3 reads CASSRGTGAPGANVLTF. CDR3 bases: TGCGCCAGCAGCCGAGGGACAGGGGCACCCGGGGCCAACGTCCTGACTTTC.

The gene calls are TRBV24-1 and TRBJ1-2; no reliable D call. The V end lost 6 bases, the J end lost 4 bases, and 8 bases lay between the germline ends. This CDR3 has 12 residues. Germline loops: CDR1 KGHDR, CDR2 SFDVKD. DNA of the CDR3: TGTGCCACCAGTATAGATGGCTATGGCTACACCTTC. This codes for CATSIDGYGYTF.

The gene calls are TRBV12-3 or TRBV12-4 and TRBJ1-1; D possibly corresponds to TRBD1 (5 bases). CDR3 length: 13 amino acids. V shed 3 bases and J shed 7 bases, with 12 bases lying between them. CDR3 sequence: CASSFRSTGEAFF. CDR3 DNA: TGTGCCAGCAGTTTTCGTAGTACAGGTGAAGCTTTCTTT.

This rearrangement joins TRBV7-9 to TRBJ2-1; D perhaps matches TRBD2 (5 bases). The CDR3 totals 16 residues. Germline values: CDR1 SEHNR, CDR2 FQNEAQ (reference sequence). Deletions cut 3 bases from V and 4 bases from J, with 16 bases between. CDR3 coding DNA: TGTGCCAGCAGCTTGGCGGCCTTAGGGAGATACAATGAGCAGTTCTTC. Translating gives CASSLAALGRYNEQFF.